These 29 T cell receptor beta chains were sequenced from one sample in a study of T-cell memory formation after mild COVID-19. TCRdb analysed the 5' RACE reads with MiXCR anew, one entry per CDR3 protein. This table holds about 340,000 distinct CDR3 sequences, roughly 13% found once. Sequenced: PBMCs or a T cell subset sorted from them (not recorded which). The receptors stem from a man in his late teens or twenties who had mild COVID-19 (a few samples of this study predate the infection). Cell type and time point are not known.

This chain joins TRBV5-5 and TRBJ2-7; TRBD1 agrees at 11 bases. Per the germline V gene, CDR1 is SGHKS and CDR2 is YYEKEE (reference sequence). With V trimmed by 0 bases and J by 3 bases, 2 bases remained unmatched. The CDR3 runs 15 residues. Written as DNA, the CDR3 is TGTGCCAGCAGCTTGGAAGGGACAGGGGGCTACGAGCAGTACTTC. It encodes CASSLEGTGGYEQYF.

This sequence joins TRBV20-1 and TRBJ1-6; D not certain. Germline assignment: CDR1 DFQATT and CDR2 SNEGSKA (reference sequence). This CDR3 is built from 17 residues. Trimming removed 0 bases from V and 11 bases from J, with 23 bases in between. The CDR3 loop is CSARDDWAGVLIPPLHF. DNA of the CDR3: TGCAGTGCTAGAGATGATTGGGCTGGGGTCCTAATCCCACCCCTCCACTTT.

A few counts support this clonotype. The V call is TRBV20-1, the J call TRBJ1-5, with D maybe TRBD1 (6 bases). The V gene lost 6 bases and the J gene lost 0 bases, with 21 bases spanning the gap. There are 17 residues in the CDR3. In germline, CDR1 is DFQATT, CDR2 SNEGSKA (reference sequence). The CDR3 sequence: CSAALGGRIGSNQPQHF. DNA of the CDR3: TGCAGTGCCGCTCTCGGGGGGCGAATAGGTAGCAATCAGCCCCAGCATTTT.

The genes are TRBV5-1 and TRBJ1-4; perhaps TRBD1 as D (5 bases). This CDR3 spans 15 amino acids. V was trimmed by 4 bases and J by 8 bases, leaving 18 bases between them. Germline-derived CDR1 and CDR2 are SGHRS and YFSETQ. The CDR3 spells CASSRGTSREEKLFF. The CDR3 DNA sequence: TGCGCCAGCAGCCGCGGGACTTCTAGGGAGGAAAAACTGTTTTTT.

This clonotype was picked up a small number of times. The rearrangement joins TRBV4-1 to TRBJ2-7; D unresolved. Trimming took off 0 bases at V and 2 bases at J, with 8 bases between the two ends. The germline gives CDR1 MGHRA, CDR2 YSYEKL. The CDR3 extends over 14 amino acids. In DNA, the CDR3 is TGCGCCAGCAGCCAAGAGGGTAAAGCCTACGAGCAGTACTTC. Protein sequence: CASSQEGKAYEQYF.

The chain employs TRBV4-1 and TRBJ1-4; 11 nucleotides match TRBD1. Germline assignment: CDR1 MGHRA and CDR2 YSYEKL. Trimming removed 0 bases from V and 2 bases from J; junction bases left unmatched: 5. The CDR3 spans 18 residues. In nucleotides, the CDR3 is TGCGCCAGCAGCCAAGATTGGACAGGGGGCCGGACTAATGAAAAACTGTTTTTT. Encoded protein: CASSQDWTGGRTNEKLFF.

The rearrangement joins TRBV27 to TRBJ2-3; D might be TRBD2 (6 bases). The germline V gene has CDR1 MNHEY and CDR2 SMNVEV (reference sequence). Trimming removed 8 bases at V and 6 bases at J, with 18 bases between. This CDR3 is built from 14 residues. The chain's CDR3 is CASRPWSGGDTQYF. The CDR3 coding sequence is TGTGCCAGCCGACCTTGGTCTGGAGGGGATACGCAGTATTTT.

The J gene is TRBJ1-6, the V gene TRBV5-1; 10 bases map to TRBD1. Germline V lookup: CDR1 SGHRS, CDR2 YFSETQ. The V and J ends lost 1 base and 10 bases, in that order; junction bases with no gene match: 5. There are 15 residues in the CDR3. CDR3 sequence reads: CASSLRDRGESPLHF. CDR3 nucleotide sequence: TGCGCCAGCAGCTTGAGGGACAGGGGCGAGTCACCCCTCCACTTT.

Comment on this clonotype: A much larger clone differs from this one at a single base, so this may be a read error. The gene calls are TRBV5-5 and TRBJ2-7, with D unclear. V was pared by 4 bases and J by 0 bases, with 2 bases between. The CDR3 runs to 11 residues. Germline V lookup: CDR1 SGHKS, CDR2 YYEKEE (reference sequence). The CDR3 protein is CASSISYEQYF. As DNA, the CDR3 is TGTGCCAGCAGCATCTCCTACGAGCAGTACTTC. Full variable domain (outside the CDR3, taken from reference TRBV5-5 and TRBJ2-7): DAGVTQSPTHLIKTRGQQVTLRCSPISGHKSVSWYQQVLGQGPQFIFQYYEKEERGRGNFPDRFSARQFPNYSSELNVNALLLGDSALYLCASSISYEQYFGPGTRLTVT.

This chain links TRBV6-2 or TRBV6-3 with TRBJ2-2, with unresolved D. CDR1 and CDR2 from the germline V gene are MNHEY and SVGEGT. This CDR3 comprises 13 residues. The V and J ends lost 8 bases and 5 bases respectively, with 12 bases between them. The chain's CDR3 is CASRQAETGELFF. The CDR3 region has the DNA TGTGCCAGCCGTCAGGCTGAAACCGGGGAGCTGTTTTTT.

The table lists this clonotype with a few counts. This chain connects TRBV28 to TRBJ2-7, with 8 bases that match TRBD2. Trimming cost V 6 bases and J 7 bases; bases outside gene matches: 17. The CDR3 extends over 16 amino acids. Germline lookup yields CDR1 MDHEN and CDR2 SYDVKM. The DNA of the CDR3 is TGTGCCAGCAGGGTAGCGGGGACACGCACCCTGGGGGAGCAGTACGTC. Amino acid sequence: CASRVAGTRTLGEQYV.

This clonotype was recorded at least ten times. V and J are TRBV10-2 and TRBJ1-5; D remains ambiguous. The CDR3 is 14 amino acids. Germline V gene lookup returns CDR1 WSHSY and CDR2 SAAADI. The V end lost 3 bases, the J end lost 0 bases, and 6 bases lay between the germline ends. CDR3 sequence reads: CASSDSHSNQPQHF. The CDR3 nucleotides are TGCGCCAGCAGTGACAGTCATAGCAATCAGCCCCAGCATTTT.

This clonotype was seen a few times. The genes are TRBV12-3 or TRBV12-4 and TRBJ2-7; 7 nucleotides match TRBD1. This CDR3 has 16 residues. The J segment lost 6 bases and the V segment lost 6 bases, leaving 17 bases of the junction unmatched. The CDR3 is CASSGTDVIYWGEQYF. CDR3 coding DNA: TGTGCCAGCAGCGGGACAGATGTGATTTATTGGGGCGAGCAGTACTTC.

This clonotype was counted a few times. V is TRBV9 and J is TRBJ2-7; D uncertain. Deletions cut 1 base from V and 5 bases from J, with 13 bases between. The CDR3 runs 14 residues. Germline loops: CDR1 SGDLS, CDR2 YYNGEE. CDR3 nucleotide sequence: TGTGCCAGCAGCGTAAGGCCCGGTTGGAACGAGCAGTACTTC. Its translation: CASSVRPGWNEQYF.

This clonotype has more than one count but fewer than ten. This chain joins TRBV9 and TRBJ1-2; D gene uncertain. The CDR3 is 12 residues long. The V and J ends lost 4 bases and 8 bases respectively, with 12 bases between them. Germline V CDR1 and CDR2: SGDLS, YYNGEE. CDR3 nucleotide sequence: TGTGCCAGCAGCCCGGACGGTCTCGGCTACACCTTC. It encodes CASSPDGLGYTF.

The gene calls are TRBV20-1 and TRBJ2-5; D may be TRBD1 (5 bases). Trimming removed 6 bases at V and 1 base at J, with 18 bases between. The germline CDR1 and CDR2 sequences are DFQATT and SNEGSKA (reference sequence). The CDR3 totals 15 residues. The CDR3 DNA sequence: TGCAGTGCCTCGCCCAGGGCCGGGCGCCAAGAGACCCAGTACTTC. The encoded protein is CSASPRAGRQETQYF.

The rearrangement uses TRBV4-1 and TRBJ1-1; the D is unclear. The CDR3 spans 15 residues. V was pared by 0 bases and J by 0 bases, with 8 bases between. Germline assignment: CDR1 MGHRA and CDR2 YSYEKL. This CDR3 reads CASSQEGNLNTEAFF. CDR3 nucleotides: TGCGCCAGCAGCCAAGAGGGGAACCTGAACACTGAAGCTTTCTTT.

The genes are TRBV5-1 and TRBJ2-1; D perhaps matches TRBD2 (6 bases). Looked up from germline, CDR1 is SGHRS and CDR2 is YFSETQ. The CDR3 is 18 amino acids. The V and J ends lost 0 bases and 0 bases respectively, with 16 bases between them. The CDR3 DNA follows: TGCGCCAGCAGCTTGGTTGGGGCGACTAGACCCTCCTACAATGAGCAGTTCTTC. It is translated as CASSLVGATRPSYNEQFF.

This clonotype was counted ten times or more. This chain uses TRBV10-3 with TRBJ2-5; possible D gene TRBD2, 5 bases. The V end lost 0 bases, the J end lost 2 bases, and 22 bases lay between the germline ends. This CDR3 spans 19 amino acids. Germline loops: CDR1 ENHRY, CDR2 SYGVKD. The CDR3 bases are TGTGCCATCAGTGAGTCGAGGGTCAGGATAACAAAGAAGCAAGAGACCCAGTACTTC. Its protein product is CAISESRVRITKKQETQYF.

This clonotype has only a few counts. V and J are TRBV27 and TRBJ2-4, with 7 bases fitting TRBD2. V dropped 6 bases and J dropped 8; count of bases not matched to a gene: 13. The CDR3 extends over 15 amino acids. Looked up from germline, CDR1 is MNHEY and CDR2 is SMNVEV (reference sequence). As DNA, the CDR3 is TGTGCCAGCAGACCCAATCCGGACCGGGGGGACATTCAGTACTTC. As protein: CASRPNPDRGDIQYF.

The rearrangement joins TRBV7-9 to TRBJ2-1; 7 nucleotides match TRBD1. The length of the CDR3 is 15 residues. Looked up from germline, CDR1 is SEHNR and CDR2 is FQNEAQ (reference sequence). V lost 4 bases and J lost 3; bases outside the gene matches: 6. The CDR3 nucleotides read TGTGCCAGCAGCTCCACAGGGGCCGACTACAATGAGCAGTTCTTC. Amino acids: CASSSTGADYNEQFF.

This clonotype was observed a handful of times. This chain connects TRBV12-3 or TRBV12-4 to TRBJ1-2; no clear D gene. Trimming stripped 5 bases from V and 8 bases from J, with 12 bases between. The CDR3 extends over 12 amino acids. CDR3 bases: TGTGCCAGCAGTCTGAGAGTGGAAGGCTACACCTTC. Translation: CASSLRVEGYTF.

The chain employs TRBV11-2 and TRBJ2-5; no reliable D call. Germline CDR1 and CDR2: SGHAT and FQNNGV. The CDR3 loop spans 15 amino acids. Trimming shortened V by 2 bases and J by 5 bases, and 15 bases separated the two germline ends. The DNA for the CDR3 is TGTGCCAGCAGCTTAAGTTCACCCATTAGGGAGACCCAGTACTTC. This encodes CASSLSSPIRETQYF.

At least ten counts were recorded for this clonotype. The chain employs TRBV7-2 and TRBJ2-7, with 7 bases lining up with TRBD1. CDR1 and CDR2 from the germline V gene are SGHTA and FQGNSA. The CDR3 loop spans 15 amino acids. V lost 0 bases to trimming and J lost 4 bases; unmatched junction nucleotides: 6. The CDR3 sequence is CASSLAQGTEYEQYV. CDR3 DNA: TGTGCCAGCAGCTTAGCGCAGGGGACAGAGTACGAGCAGTACGTC.

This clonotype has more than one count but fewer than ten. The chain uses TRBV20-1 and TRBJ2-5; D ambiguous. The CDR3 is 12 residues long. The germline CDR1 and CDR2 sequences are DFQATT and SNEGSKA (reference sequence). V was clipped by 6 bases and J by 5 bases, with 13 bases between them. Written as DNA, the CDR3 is TGCAGTGCCCCACCCTTGCGGGAGACCCAGTACTTC. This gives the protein CSAPPLRETQYF.

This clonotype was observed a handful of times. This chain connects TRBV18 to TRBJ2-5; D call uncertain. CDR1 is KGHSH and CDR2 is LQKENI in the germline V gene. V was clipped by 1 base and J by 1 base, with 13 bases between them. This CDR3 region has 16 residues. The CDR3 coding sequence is TGTGCCAGCTCACCACTCGGTGGGGTACCCCAAGAGACCCAGTACTTC. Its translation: CASSPLGGVPQETQYF.

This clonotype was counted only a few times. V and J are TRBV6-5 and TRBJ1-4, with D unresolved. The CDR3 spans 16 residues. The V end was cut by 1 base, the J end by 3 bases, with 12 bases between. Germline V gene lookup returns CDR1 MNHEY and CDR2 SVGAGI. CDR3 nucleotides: TGTGCCAGCAGTTACTTTCCGGCGAAAGCTAATGAAAAACTGTTTTTT. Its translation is CASSYFPAKANEKLFF.

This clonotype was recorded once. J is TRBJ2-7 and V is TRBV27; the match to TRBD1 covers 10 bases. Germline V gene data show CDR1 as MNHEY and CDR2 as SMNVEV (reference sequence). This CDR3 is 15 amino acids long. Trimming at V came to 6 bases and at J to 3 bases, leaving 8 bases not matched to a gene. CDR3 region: CASSHARTGGYEQYV. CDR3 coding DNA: TGTGCCAGCAGCCATGCGAGGACAGGGGGCTACGAGCAGTACGTC.

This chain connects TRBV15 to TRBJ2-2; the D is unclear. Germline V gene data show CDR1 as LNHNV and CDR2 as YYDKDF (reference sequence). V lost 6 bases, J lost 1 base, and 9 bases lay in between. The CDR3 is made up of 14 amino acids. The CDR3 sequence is CATSRFGNTGELFF. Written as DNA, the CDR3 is TGTGCCACCAGTCGATTCGGGAACACCGGGGAGCTGTTTTTT.